This T cell receptor (beta chain) was identified in a study of OX40 agonist ivuxolimab in advanced cancers. Study-wide results and caveats: CD4+ T cells averaged fewer expanded clones than CD8+ T cells. The authors also found low normalized T-cell clonal expansion in some nonresponders. CD4+ and CD8+ blood T cells expanded clonally by week 6 at 0.1 to 3.0 mg/kg.

With regard to this clone: Its specificity is unknown.

Assay: immunoSEQ multiplex PCR; the TCRdb copy retains only in-frame clones and omits some. Here the sample spans more than 65,000 clones, more than 75% being singletons. CDR3 length: 16 residues. J lost 1 base, V lost 4 bases, and 6 bases had no gene match. Germline loops: CDR1 SEHNR, CDR2 FQNEAQ (reference sequence). This specimen consisted of CD4+ or CD8+ T cells sorted from blood, obtained in a trial of the OX40 agonist ivuxolimab. The sequence was collected from an adult with an advanced solid tumor such as melanoma, head and neck, liver or kidney cancer. The V call is TRBV7-9, the J call TRBJ2-5, with 10 positions matching TRBD2. The CDR3: CASSSRTSGSQETQYF. CDR3 in DNA: TGTGCCAGCAGCTCACGGACTAGCGGCTCCCAAGAGACCCAGTACTTC.